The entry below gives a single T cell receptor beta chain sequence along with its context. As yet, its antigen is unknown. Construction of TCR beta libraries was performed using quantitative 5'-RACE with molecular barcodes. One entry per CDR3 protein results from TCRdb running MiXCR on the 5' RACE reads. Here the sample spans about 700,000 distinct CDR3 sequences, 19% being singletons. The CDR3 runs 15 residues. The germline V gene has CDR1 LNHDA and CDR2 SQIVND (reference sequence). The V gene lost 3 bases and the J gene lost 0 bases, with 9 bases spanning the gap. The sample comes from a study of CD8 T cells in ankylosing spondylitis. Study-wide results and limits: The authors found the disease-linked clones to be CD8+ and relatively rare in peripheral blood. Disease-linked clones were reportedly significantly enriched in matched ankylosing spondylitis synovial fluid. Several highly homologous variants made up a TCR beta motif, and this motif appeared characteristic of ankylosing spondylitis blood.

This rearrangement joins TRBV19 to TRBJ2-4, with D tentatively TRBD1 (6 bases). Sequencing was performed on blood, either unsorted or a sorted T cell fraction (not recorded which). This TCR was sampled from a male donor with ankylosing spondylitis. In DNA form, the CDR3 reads TGTGCCAGTAGTATGTCAGGGGCAGCCAAAAACATTCAGTACTTC. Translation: CASSMSGAAKNIQYF.